The TCR beta chain described here comes from a study of blood T cell repertoires in COVID-19. V gave up 2 bases and J gave up 4 bases, with 9 bases separating them. Per the germline V gene, CDR1 is SQVTM and CDR2 is ANQGSEA. The CDR3 contains 13 residues. Sequenced by immunoSEQ multiplex PCR; TCRdb stores in-frame clones only, minus some. The sample has some 250,000 clones, around 80% seen once; the top ten hold more than 6.5%. The chain is built from TRBV29-1 and TRBJ1-5; unclear D gene. The sequence came from a man aged 35 to 55 with active or convalescent COVID-19. Source material: peripheral blood. The CDR3 loop reads CSVESGINQPQHF. DNA for the CDR3: TGCAGCGTTGAATCCGGGATAAATCAGCCCCAGCATTTT.